This T cell receptor (beta chain) was identified during a study of CD8+ T cells in alopecia areata. Study-wide points: Only one nonresponder was present, which leaves the link between baseline CD8+ expansion and response uncertain. Lesional tissue from the scalp (especially in alopecia totalis/universalis) showed higher clonality than normal scalp.

RNA extraction was followed by reverse transcription into cDNA, which acted as the sequencing template. Produced via immunoSEQ multiplex PCR; TCRdb's table is partial and in-frame only. In the table there are some 150,000 clones, more than 85% of which are singletons. About this clone: The antigen remains unidentified.

Treatment denoted: oral pan-JAK inhibitor, 5-10 mg twice daily. In germline, CDR1 is MNHEY, CDR2 SMNVEV (reference sequence). The V end lost 0 bases, the J end lost 5 bases, and 10 bases lay between the germline ends. The CDR3 is made up of 14 amino acids. Here the sequenced sample was CD8+ T cells sorted from blood, taken at week 4, from a patient treated with tofacitinib. The sequence derives from a human donor with alopecia areata. The gene calls are TRBV27 and TRBJ2-5, with D tentatively TRBD1 or TRBD2 (5 bases each). CDR3 sequence: CASSLSRGSETQYF. The CDR3 DNA reads as TGTGCCAGCAGTTTATCGAGGGGCAGTGAGACCCAGTACTTC.